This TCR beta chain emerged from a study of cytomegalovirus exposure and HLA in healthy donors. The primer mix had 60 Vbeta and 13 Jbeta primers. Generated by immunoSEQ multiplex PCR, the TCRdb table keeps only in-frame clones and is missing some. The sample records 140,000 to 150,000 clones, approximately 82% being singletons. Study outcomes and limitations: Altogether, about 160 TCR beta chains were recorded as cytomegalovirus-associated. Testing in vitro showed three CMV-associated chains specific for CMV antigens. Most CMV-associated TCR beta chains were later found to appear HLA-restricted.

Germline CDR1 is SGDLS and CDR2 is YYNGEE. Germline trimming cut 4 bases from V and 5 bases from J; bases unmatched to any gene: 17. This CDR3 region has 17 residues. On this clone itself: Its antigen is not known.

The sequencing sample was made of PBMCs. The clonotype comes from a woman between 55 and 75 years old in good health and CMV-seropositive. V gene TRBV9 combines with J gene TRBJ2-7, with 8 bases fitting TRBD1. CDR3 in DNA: TGTGCCAGCAGCCTCCCAAAGAATCGGACAGGGTCCCACGAGCAGTACTTC. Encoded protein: CASSLPKNRTGSHEQYF.